The following is a T cell receptor beta chain sequence with its context. Its antigen is not identified. This specimen comes from a study of blood T cells in healthy people across ages. Findings and caveats of the study: There was a strong correlation between TCR beta diversity and naive T cell percentage. A roughly linear fall in TCR beta diversity per million T cells was seen with increasing age.

Peripheral blood, about 9.4 milliliters per donor, was collected. Next came a second PCR, run for about 6 to 12 cycles, which used a sample-barcoded 5' primer along with a J-beta primer mix. One entry per CDR3 protein results from TCRdb running MiXCR on the 5' RACE reads. This table has approximately 690,000 distinct CDR3 sequences, 45% to 65% appearing once. This CDR3 has 17 amino acids. CDR1 MDHEN and CDR2 SYDVKM come from the germline V gene. V shed 2 bases and J shed 2 bases, with 16 bases lying between them. The clonotype comes from a man aged 55 to 70 in good health. The V call is TRBV28, the J call TRBJ2-1, with D perhaps assigned TRBD1 or TRBD2 (7 bases each). Sequencing used blood. The DNA of the CDR3 is TGTGCCAGCAGTTTAGGAGCGGGGACAGACCCCTACAATGAGCAGTTCTTC. This gives the protein CASSLGAGTDPYNEQFF.